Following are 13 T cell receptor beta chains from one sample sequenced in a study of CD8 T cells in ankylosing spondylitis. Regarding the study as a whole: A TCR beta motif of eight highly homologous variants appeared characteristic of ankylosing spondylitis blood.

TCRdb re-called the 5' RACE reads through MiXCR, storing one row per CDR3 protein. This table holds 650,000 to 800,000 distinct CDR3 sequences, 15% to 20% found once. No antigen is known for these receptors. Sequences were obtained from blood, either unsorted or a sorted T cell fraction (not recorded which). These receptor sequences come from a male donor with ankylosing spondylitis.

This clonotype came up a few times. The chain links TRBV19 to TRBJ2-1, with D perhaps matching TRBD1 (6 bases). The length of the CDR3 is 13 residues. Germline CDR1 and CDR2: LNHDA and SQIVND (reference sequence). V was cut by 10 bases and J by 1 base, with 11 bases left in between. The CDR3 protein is CATATGSYNEQFF. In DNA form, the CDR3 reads TGTGCCACTGCGACAGGATCCTACAATGAGCAGTTCTTC. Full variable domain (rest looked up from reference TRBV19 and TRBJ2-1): DGGITQSPKYLFRKEGQNVTLSCEQNLNHDAMYWYRQDPGQGLRLIYYSQIVNDFQKGDIAEGYSVSREKKESFPLTVTSAQKNPTAFYLCATATGSYNEQFFGPGTRLTVL.

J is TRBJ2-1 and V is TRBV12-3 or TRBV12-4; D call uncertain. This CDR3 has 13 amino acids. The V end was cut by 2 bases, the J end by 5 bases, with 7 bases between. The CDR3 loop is CASSLPGHNEQFF. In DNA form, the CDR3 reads TGTGCCAGCAGTTTACCGGGTCACAATGAGCAGTTCTTC.

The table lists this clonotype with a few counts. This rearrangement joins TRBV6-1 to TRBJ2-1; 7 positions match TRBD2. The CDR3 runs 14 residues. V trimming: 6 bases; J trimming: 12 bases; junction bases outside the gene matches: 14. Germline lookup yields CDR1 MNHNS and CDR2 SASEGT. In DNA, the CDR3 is TGTGCCAGCAGGAGCGGGACTACGGATATAGGGCAGTTCTTC. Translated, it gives CASRSGTTDIGQFF.

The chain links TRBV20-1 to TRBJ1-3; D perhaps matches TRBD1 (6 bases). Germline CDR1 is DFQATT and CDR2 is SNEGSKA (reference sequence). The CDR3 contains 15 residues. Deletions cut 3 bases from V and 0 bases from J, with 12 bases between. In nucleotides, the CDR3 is TGCAGTGCTAGGCAGGGGACTTCCTCTGGAAACACCATATATTTT. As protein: CSARQGTSSGNTIYF.

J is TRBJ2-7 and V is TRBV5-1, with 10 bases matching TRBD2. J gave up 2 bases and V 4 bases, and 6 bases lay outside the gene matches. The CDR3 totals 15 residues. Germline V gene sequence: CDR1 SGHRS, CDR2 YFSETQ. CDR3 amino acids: CASSQTSGPTYEQYF. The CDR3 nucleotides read TGCGCCAGCAGCCAGACTAGCGGGCCGACCTACGAGCAGTACTTC.

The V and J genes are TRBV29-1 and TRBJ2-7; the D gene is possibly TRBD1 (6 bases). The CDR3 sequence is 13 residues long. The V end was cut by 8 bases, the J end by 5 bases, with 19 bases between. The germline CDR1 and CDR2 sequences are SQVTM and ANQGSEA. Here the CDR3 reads CSTSTGPLNEQYF. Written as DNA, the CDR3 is TGCAGCACTTCGACAGGCCCGTTAAACGAGCAGTACTTC.

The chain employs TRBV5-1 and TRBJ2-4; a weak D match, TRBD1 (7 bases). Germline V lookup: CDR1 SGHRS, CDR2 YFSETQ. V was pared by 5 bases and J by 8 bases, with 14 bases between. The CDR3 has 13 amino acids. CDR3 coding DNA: TGCGCCAGCAGGTTTGACAGGGAGGACATTCAGTACTTC. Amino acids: CASRFDREDIQYF.

The CDR3 DNA is TGCGCCAGCAGCTTGGAAGTTTTTGCCCACGAAGCTTTCTTT. This translates into CASSLEVFAHEAFF. This rearrangement joins TRBV5-1 to TRBJ1-1; no firm D call. Trimming took 0 bases from V and 8 from J, leaving 14 bases between them. The CDR3 runs 14 residues. CDR1 is SGHRS, CDR2 YFSETQ, per germline. Variable domain in full (rest from reference TRBV5-1 and TRBJ1-1): KAGVTQTPRYLIKTRGQQVTLSCSPISGHRSVSWYQQTPGQGLQFLFEYFSETQRNKGNFPGRFSGRQFSNSRSEMNVSTLELGDSALYLCASSLEVFAHEAFFGQGTRLTVV.

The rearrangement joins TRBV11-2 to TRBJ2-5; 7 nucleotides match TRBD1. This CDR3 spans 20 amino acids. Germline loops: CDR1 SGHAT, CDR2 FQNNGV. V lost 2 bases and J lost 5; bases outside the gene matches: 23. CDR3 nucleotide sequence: TGTGCCAGCAGCTTACGGAGGACAGGTCCATCATCAACCCCCACGGAGACCCAGTACTTC. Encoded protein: CASSLRRTGPSSTPTETQYF.

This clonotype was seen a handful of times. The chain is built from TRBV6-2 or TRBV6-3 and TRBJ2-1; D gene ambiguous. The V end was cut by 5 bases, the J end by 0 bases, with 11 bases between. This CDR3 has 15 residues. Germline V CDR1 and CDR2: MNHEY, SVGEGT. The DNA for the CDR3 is TGTGCCAGCAGTCCCGATGCCGGCTCCTACAATGAGCAGTTCTTC. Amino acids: CASSPDAGSYNEQFF.

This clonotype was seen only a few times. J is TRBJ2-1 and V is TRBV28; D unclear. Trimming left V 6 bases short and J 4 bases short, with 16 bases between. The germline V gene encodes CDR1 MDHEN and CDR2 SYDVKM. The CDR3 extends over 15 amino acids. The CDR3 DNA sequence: TGTGCCAGCAGCCCCCCGGGTGTAGGGTACAATGAGCAGTTCTTC. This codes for CASSPPGVGYNEQFF.

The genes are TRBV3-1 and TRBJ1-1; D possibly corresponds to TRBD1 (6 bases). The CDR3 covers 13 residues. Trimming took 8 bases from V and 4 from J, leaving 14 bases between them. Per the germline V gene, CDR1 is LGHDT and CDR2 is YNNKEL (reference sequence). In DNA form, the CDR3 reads TGTGCCAGCGAGACAGGCTCGGGCACTGAAGCTTTCTTT. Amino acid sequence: CASETGSGTEAFF.

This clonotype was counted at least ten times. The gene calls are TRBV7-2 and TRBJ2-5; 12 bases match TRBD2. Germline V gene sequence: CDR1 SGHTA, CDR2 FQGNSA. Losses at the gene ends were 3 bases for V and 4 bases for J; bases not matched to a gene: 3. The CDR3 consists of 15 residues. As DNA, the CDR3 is TGTGCCAGCAGCTTGGAGGGACTAGCGGGAGAGACCCAGTACTTC. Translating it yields CASSLEGLAGETQYF.